This TCR beta chain was recorded in a study of vaccination and CD4 T cells after COVID-19. This clonotype was counted a few times. The target antigen is unknown. CDR3 length: 9 amino acids. In germline, CDR1 is SQVTM, CDR2 ANQGSEA. V shed 3 bases and J shed 7 bases, with 3 bases lying between them. The Oncomine TCR Beta short-read assay was applied to DNA of cultured CD4+ T cells. TCRdb re-called the PCR reads through MiXCR, storing one row per CDR3 protein. The sample consists of roughly 10,000 distinct CDR3 sequences, roughly half of them appearing once. The study's findings and limits: Counts of SARS-CoV-2-reactive clonotypes had a median that went from approximately 21 to 40, a nonsignificant change.

Treatment: approximately 10-day PBMC culture with coronavirus spike peptide pools or control peptides (ViraFEST assay). The sequence was obtained from a human donor who had recovered from COVID-19. This chain links TRBV29-1 with TRBJ1-2; D unclear. Input material: CD4+ T cells from blood, cultured in vitro. As DNA, the CDR3 is TGCAGCGTTGATGTTGGCTACACCTTC. Translation: CSVDVGYTF.